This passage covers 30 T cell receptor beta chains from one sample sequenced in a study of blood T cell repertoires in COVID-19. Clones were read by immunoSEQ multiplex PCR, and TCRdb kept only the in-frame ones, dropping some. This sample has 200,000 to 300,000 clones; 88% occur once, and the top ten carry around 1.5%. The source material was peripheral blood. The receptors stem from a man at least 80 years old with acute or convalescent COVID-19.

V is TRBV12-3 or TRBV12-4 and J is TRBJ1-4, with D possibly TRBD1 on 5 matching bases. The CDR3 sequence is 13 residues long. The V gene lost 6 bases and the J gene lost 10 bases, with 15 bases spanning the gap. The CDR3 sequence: CASSWGQNGKLFF. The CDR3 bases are TGTGCCAGCAGCTGGGGCCAGAACGGAAAACTGTTTTTT.

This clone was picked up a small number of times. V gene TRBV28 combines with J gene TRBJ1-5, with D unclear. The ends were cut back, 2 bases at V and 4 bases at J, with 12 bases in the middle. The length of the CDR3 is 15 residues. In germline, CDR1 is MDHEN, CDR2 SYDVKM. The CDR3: CASSLGGFQNQPQHF. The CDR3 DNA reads TGTGCCAGCAGTTTAGGCGGGTTTCAGAATCAGCCCCAGCATTTT.

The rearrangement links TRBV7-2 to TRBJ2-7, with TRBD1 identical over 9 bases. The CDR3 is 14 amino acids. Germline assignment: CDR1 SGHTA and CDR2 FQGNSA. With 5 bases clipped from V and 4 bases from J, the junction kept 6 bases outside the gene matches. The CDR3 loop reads CASSGGQGVYEQYF. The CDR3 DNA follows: TGTGCCAGCAGCGGGGGACAGGGCGTATACGAGCAGTACTTC.

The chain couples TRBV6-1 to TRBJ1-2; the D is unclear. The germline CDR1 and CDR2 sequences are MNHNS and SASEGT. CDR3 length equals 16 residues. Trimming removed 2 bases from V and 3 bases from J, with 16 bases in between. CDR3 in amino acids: CASSESSGLTYYGYTF. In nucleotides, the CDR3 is TGTGCCAGCAGTGAATCAAGCGGACTCACATACTATGGCTACACCTTC.

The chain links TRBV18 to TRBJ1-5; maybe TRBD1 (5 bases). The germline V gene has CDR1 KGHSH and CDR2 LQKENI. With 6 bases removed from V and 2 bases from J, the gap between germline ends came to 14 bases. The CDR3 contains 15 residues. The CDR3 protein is CASSPWGARNQPQHF. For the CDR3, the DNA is TGTGCCAGCTCCCCGTGGGGCGCTCGCAATCAGCCCCAGCATTTT.

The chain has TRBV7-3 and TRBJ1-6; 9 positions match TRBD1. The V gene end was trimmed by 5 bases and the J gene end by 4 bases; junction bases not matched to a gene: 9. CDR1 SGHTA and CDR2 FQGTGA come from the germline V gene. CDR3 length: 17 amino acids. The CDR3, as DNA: TGTGCCAGCAGCGCCGGCGGACAGGGGCCATATAATTCACCCCTCCACTTT. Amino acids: CASSAGGQGPYNSPLHF.

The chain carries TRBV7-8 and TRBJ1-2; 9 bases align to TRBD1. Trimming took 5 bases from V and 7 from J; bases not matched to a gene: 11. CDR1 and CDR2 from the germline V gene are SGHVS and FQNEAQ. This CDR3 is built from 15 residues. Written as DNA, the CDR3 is TGTGCCAGCAGCATCTCCGGGACAGGGCACGTTGGCTACACCTTC. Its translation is CASSISGTGHVGYTF.

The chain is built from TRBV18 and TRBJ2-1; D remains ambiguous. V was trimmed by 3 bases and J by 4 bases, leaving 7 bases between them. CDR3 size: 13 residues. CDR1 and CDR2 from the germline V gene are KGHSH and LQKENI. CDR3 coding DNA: TGTGCCAGCTCACCTCTCGGGTACAATGAGCAGTTCTTC. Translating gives CASSPLGYNEQFF.

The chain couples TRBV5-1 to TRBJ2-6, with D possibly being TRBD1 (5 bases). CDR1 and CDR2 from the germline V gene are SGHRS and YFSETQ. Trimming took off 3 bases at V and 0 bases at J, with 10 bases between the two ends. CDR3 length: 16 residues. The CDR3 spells CASSYYRSSGANVLTF. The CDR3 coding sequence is TGCGCCAGCAGCTACTACAGGAGCTCTGGGGCCAACGTCCTGACTTTC.

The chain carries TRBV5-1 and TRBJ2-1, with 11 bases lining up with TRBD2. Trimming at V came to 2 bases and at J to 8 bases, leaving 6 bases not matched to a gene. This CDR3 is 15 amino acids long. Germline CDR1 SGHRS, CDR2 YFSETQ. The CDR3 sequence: CASSFLAGGAHEQFF. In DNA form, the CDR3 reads TGCGCCAGCAGCTTTTTAGCGGGAGGGGCTCATGAGCAGTTCTTC.

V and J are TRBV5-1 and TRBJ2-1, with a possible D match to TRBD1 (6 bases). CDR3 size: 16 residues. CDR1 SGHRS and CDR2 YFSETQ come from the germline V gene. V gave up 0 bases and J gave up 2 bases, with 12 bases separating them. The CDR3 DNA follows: TGCGCCAGCAGCTTGGAGGTAGGGGGTGCCTACAATGAGCAGTTCTTC. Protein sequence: CASSLEVGGAYNEQFF.

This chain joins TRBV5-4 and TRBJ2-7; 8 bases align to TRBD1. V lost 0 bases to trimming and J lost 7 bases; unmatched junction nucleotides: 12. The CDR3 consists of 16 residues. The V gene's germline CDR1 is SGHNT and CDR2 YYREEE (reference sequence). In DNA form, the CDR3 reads TGTGCCAGCAGCTTGGGGGACGGGACAGGTCGTCGGGAGCAGTACTTC. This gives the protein CASSLGDGTGRREQYF.

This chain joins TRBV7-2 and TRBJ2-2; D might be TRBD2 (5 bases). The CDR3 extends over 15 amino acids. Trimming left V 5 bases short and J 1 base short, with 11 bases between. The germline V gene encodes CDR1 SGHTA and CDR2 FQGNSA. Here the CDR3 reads CASSPGRVNTGELFF. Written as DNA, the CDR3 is TGTGCCAGCAGCCCTGGGCGGGTGAACACCGGGGAGCTGTTTTTT.

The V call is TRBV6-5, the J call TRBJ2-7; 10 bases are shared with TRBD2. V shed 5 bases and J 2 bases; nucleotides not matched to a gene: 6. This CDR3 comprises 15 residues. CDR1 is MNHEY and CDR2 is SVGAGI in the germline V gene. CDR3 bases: TGTGCCAGCAGTCCGGGGACTAGCGCTACCTACGAGCAGTACTTC. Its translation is CASSPGTSATYEQYF.

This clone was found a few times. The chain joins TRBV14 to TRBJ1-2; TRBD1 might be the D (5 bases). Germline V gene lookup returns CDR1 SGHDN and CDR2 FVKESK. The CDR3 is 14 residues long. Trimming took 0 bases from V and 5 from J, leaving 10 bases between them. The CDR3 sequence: CASSQDNRLYGYTF. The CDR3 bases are TGTGCCAGCAGCCAAGATAACAGGTTGTATGGCTACACCTTC. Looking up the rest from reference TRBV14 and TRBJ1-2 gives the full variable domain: EAGVTQFPSHSVIEKGQTVTLRCDPISGHDNLYWYRRVMGKEIKFLLHFVKESKQDESGMPNNRFLAERTGGTYSTLKVQPAELEDSGVYFCASSQDNRLYGYTFGSGTRLTVV.

CDR3 bases: TGTGCCAGCAGCTCGCTAGCGAACTACGAGCAGTACTTC. It is translated as CASSSLANYEQYF. The chain has TRBV7-9 and TRBJ2-7, with a weak D call TRBD2 (6 bases). CDR1 SEHNR and CDR2 FQNEAQ come from the germline V gene (reference sequence). CDR3 length: 13 amino acids. Trimming stripped 4 bases from V and 3 bases from J, with 10 bases between.

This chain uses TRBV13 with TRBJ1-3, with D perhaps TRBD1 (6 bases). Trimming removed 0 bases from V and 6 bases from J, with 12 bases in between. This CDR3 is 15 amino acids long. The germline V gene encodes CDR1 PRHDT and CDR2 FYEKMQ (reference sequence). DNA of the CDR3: TGTGCCAGCAGCTTAGGCAGGGGCCTGGAAAACACCATATATTTT. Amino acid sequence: CASSLGRGLENTIYF.

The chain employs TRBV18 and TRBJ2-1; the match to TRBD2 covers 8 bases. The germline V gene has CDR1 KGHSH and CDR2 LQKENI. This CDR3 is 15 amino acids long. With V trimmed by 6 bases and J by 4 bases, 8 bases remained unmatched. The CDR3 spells CASSESGSLYNEQFF. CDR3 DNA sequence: TGTGCCAGCTCCGAAAGCGGGAGCCTTTACAATGAGCAGTTCTTC.

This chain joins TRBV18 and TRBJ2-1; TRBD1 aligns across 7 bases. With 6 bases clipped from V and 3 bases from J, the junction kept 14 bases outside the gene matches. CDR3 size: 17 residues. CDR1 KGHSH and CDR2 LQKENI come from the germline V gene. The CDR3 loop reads CASSFTGVIGDYNEQFF. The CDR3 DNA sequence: TGTGCCAGCTCGTTTACAGGGGTAATAGGGGACTACAATGAGCAGTTCTTC. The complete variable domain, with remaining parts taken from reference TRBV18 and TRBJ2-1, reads NAGVMQNPRHLVRRRGQEARLRCSPMKGHSHVYWYRQLPEEGLKFMVYLQKENIIDESGMPKERFSAEFPKEGPSILRIQQVVRGDSAAYFCASSFTGVIGDYNEQFFGPGTRLTVL.

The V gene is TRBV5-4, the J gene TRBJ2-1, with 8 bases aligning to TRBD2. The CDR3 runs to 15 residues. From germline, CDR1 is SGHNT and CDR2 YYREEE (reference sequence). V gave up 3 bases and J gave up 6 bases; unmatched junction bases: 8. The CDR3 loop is CASSSPGTSRNEQFF. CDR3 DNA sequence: TGTGCCAGCAGCTCCCCCGGGACTAGTCGCAATGAGCAGTTCTTC.

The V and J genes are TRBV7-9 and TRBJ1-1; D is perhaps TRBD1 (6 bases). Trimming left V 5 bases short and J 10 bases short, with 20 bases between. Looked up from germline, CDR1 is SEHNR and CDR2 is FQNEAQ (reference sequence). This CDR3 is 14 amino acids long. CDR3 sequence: CASSLPGGGEGAFF. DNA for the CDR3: TGTGCCAGCAGCCTCCCGGGGGGCGGGGAGGGAGCTTTCTTT.

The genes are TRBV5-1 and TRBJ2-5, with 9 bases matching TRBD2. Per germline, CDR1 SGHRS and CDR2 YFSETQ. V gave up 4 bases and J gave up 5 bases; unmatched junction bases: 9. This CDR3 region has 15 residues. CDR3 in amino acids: CASSTTGTSYETQYF. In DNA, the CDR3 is TGCGCCAGCAGCACCACCGGGACTAGCTATGAGACCCAGTACTTC.

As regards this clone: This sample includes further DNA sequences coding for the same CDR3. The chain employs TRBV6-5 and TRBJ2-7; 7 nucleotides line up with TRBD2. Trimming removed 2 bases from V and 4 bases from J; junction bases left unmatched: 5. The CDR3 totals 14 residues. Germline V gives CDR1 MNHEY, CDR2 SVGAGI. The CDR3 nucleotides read TGTGCCAGCAGTTACCGGGGGGAGGGGTACGAGCAGTACTTC. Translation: CASSYRGEGYEQYF.

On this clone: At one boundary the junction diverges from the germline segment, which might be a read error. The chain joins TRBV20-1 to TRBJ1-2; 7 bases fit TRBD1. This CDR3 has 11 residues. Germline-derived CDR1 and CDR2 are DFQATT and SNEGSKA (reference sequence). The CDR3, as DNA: TGCAGTGTTCCGTTGGGACAGTCAATTTACTTC. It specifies CSVPLGQSIYF.

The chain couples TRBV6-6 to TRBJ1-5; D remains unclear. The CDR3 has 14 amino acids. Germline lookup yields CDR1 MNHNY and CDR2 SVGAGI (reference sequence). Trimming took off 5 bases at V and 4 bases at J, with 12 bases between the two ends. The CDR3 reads CASSKRTSNQPQHF. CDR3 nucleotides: TGTGCCAGCAGTAAAAGGACTTCTAATCAGCCCCAGCATTTT.

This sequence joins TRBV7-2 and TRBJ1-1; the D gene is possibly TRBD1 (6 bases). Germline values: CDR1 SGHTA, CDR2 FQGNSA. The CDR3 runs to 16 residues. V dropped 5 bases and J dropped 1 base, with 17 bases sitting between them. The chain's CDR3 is CASSLQGPQGNTEAFF. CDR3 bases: TGTGCCAGCAGCCTACAGGGACCACAAGGGAACACTGAAGCTTTCTTT.

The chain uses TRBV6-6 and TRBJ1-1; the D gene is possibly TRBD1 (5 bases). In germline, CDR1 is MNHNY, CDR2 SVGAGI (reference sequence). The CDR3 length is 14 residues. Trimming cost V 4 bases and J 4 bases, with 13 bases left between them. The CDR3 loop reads CASSFIREGTEAFF. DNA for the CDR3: TGTGCCAGCAGTTTTATCAGGGAGGGCACTGAAGCTTTCTTT.

The CDR3 DNA reads as TGTGCCAGTAGTATCCGCCAGGGGGGCGAGCAGTACTTC. Its translation is CASSIRQGGEQYF. The V and J genes are TRBV19 and TRBJ2-7, with TRBD1 as a possible D gene (7 bases). V was trimmed by 3 bases and J by 6 bases, leaving 12 bases between them. This CDR3 has 13 residues. Germline CDR1 reads LNHDA; CDR2 reads SQIVND (reference sequence).

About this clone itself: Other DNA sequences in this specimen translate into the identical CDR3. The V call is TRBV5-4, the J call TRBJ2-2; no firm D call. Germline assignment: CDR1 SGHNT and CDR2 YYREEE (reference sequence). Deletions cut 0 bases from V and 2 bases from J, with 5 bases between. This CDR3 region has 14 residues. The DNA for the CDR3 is TGTGCCAGCAGCTTGGGCGGTAACACCGGGGAGCTGTTTTTT. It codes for CASSLGGNTGELFF.

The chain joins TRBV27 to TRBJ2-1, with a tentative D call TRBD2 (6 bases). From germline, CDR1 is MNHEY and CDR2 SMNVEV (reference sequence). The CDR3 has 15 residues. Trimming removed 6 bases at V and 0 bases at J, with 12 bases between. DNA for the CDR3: TGTGCCAGCAGCTCGGACTACTTCTCCTACAATGAGCAGTTCTTC. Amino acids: CASSSDYFSYNEQFF.